The 23 T cell receptor beta chains presented below share a single source sample, sequenced in a study of cytomegalovirus exposure and HLA in healthy donors. The PCR employed 60 Vbeta primers together with 13 Jbeta primers. Measured with immunoSEQ multiplex PCR; TCRdb has only the in-frame clones, and not every one. The repertoire holds some 180,000 clones, with around three quarters as singletons. The sample comprised PBMCs. These receptor sequences come from a man in his thirties or forties in good health and CMV-seronegative.

The V and J genes are TRBV10-2 and TRBJ2-3, with 11 bases lining up with TRBD2. Per the germline V gene, CDR1 is WSHSY and CDR2 is SAAADI. The CDR3 spans 20 residues. Trimming at V came to 8 bases and at J to 6 bases, leaving 25 bases not matched to a gene. CDR3 DNA sequence: TGCGCCAGCCGTCCGATGGGTGGACTAGCGGGTCTCTGGGCGGTGGATACGCAGTATTTT. This sequence encodes CASRPMGGLAGLWAVDTQYF.

This chain connects TRBV28 to TRBJ1-1; D is possibly TRBD1 (5 bases). CDR1 is MDHEN, CDR2 SYDVKM, per germline. This CDR3 is built from 17 residues. V was trimmed by 6 bases and J by 2 bases, leaving 22 bases between them. CDR3: CASSSPRGHGVNTEAFF. DNA for the CDR3: TGTGCCAGCAGCTCCCCGCGCGGACATGGGGTTAACACTGAAGCTTTCTTT.

The chain employs TRBV25-1 and TRBJ2-7; D is unclear. V lost 6 bases and J lost 5, with 11 bases in between. Germline V gene sequence: CDR1 MGHDK, CDR2 SYGVNS. This CDR3 has 12 residues. The CDR3 spells CASSRKSNEQYF. The CDR3 coding sequence is TGTGCCAGCAGCAGGAAGTCCAACGAGCAGTACTTC.

This clone was counted a few times. The chain carries TRBV2 and TRBJ2-5, with 14 bases fitting TRBD2. Losses at the gene ends were 4 bases for V and 5 bases for J; bases not matched to a gene: 3. The V gene's germline CDR1 is SNHLY and CDR2 FYNNEI. The CDR3 has 15 amino acids. The CDR3 sequence: CASSAGTSGSETQYF. In DNA form, the CDR3 reads TGTGCCAGCAGTGCCGGGACTAGCGGGAGTGAGACCCAGTACTTC. Variable domain in full (rest from reference TRBV2 and TRBJ2-5): EPEVTQTPSHQVTQMGQEVILRCVPISNHLYFYWYRQILGQKVEFLVSFYNNEISEKSEIFDDQFSVERPDGSNFTLKIRSTKLEDSAMYFCASSAGTSGSETQYFGPGTRLLVL.

This sequence joins TRBV19 and TRBJ2-1; a possible D gene is TRBD2 (7 bases). Germline loops: CDR1 LNHDA, CDR2 SQIVND (reference sequence). The ends were cut back, 7 bases at V and 7 bases at J, with 17 bases in the middle. The CDR3 length is 14 residues. The CDR3 nucleotides read TGTGCCAGTACTGGGGGGGCTGGGAGGAATGAGCAGTTCTTC. Protein sequence: CASTGGAGRNEQFF.

The chain links TRBV5-4 to TRBJ2-5; possibly TRBD1 for D (6 bases). Germline loops: CDR1 SGHNT, CDR2 YYREEE (reference sequence). The CDR3 has 14 residues. V lost 4 bases to trimming and J lost 5 bases, with 15 bases between them. This CDR3 reads CASSAYTGSETQYF. The CDR3, as DNA: TGTGCCAGCAGCGCCTACACAGGGAGTGAGACCCAGTACTTC.

This clone has only a few counts. The chain combines TRBV6-1 with TRBJ2-3; 7 nucleotides agree with TRBD1. CDR3 length: 15 residues. V shed 0 bases and J 9 bases; nucleotides not matched to a gene: 9. The germline V gene has CDR1 MNHNS and CDR2 SASEGT. CDR3 in amino acids: CASSEASTGPDTQYF. CDR3 DNA sequence: TGTGCCAGCAGTGAAGCCTCGACAGGGCCCGACACGCAGTATTTT.

The rearrangement uses TRBV15 and TRBJ2-1; the D gene is possibly TRBD1 (7 bases). Germline V gene lookup returns CDR1 LNHNV and CDR2 YYDKDF (reference sequence). With 5 bases removed from V and 6 bases from J, the gap between germline ends came to 17 bases. The CDR3 is 15 residues long. The chain's CDR3 is CATSSGGTGRNEQFF. The CDR3 nucleotides read TGTGCCACCAGCTCAGGGGGGACTGGACGCAATGAGCAGTTCTTC.

CDR3 bases: TGTGCCAGCAGTTACAGCGGGAGTGTTTTCTTC. Its protein is CASSYSGSVFF. V and J are TRBV6-5 and TRBJ2-1, with 8 bases identical to TRBD2. The V segment lost 2 bases and the J segment 16 bases; nucleotides outside the gene matches: 4. Germline V CDR1 and CDR2: MNHEY, SVGAGI. This CDR3 region has 11 residues.

The rearrangement joins TRBV1 to TRBJ2-7; TRBD2, the table's D call, was not compared with the DNA. TRBV1 is assigned pseudogene status. There are 15 residues in the CDR3. Here the CDR3 reads CTSSHKREPYYEQYF. In nucleotides, the CDR3 is TGCACCAGCAGCCACAAGCGGGAGCCTTACTACGAGCAGTACTTC.

This clone was seen many times. The genes are TRBV6-5 and TRBJ2-1, with D possibly matching TRBD2 (5 bases). Germline V gene data show CDR1 as MNHEY and CDR2 as SVGAGI. Deletions cut 2 bases from V and 12 bases from J, with 14 bases between. CDR3 length equals 13 residues. This chain's CDR3 is CASSYQRGFVQFF. CDR3 DNA: TGTGCCAGCAGTTACCAAAGAGGGTTTGTGCAGTTCTTC.

This clone has just a few counts. The rearrangement links TRBV2 to TRBJ2-5; TRBD2 agrees at 14 bases. CDR1 SNHLY and CDR2 FYNNEI come from the germline V gene. V was pared by 5 bases and J by 1 base, with 6 bases of the junction left unmatched. The CDR3 extends over 17 amino acids. DNA for the CDR3: TGTGCCAGCAGTACGGGACTAGCGGGAGAGAGCCAAGAGACCCAGTACTTC. It codes for CASSTGLAGESQETQYF. Variable domain in full (rest from reference TRBV2 and TRBJ2-5): EPEVTQTPSHQVTQMGQEVILRCVPISNHLYFYWYRQILGQKVEFLVSFYNNEISEKSEIFDDQFSVERPDGSNFTLKIRSTKLEDSAMYFCASSTGLAGESQETQYFGPGTRLLVL.

This clone came up once. The V gene is TRBV29-1, the J gene TRBJ1-1; D is undetermined. The CDR3 totals 11 residues. Germline V gene sequence: CDR1 SQVTM, CDR2 ANQGSEA. Trimming took off 1 base at V and 6 bases at J, with 6 bases between the two ends. CDR3 region: CSVEVVAEAFF. In nucleotides, the CDR3 is TGCAGCGTTGAAGTAGTAGCTGAAGCTTTCTTT.

The rearrangement uses TRBV2 and TRBJ2-7; a weak D match, TRBD1 (6 bases). The ends were cut back, 3 bases at V and 2 bases at J, with 8 bases in the middle. This CDR3 has 13 amino acids. Germline CDR1 SNHLY, CDR2 FYNNEI. For the CDR3, the DNA is TGTGCCAGCAGTGATGGGGACACCTACGAGCAGTACTTC. Its protein is CASSDGDTYEQYF.

The chain joins TRBV7-3 to TRBJ2-2, with D unresolved. Germline assignment: CDR1 SGHTA and CDR2 FQGTGA. The CDR3 has 14 amino acids. V lost 2 bases and J 4 bases, leaving 8 bases between the germline ends. The CDR3 reads CASSLQTGTGELFF. The CDR3 DNA sequence: TGTGCCAGCAGCTTACAGACGGGCACCGGGGAGCTGTTTTTT.

The V gene is TRBV10-3, the J gene TRBJ2-1; 8 bases match TRBD1. Trimming cost V 6 bases and J 5 bases; bases outside gene matches: 0. CDR1 is ENHRY, CDR2 SYGVKD, per germline. CDR3 length: 12 residues. CDR3 DNA: TGTGCCATCAGGGACAGGGACAATGAGCAGTTCTTC. Its translation: CAIRDRDNEQFF.

Only a few counts were recorded for this clone. The chain is built from TRBV6-1 and TRBJ2-5, with D perhaps matching TRBD2 (6 bases). From germline, CDR1 is MNHNS and CDR2 SASEGT. The CDR3 runs 14 residues. V was clipped by 3 bases and J by 4 bases, with 12 bases between them. This CDR3 reads CASSDGEEVETQYF. CDR3 bases: TGTGCCAGCAGTGATGGGGAGGAGGTAGAGACCCAGTACTTC.

V and J are TRBV5-1 and TRBJ2-5, with D possibly being TRBD1 (5 bases). Trimming pared 7 bases from V and 1 base from J, leaving 8 bases between. The CDR3 consists of 12 residues. In germline, CDR1 is SGHRS, CDR2 YFSETQ. DNA for the CDR3: TGCGCCAGCGGCAGGGCCCAAGAGACCCAGTACTTC. This translates into CASGRAQETQYF.

The chain couples TRBV4-1 to TRBJ1-1, with D possibly being TRBD1 (5 bases). The CDR3 is 18 residues long. Trimming stripped 2 bases from V and 0 bases from J, with 19 bases between. Germline V gene sequence: CDR1 MGHRA, CDR2 YSYEKL. The chain's CDR3 is CASSQPGRTSKMNTEAFF. The CDR3 DNA follows: TGCGCCAGCAGCCAACCGGGACGGACTAGCAAAATGAACACTGAAGCTTTCTTT.

The CDR3 nucleotides read TGCGCCAGCAGCCTCGGGACAGGGGTAGGCTACACCTTC. Protein product: CASSLGTGVGYTF. This chain connects TRBV5-1 to TRBJ1-2, with 10 bases fitting TRBD1. With 4 bases clipped from V and 8 bases from J, the junction kept 5 bases outside the gene matches. CDR3 size: 13 residues. The V gene's germline CDR1 is SGHRS and CDR2 YFSETQ.

The chain joins TRBV19 to TRBJ2-7; 12 nucleotides align to TRBD2. The CDR3 has 15 amino acids. With V trimmed by 3 bases and J by 4 bases, 4 bases remained unmatched. Germline V CDR1 and CDR2: LNHDA, SQIVND (reference sequence). The CDR3 loop reads CASSIRLAGVYEQYF. In DNA form, the CDR3 reads TGTGCCAGTAGTATCAGACTAGCGGGAGTATACGAGCAGTACTTC.

CDR3 sequence (DNA): TGTGCCAGCAGTTTCCGGGACTCGAACACCGGGGAGCTGTTTTTT. Translation gives CASSFRDSNTGELFF. V gene TRBV27 combines with J gene TRBJ2-2; weak D call: TRBD2 (6 bases). With 3 bases removed from V and 0 bases from J, the gap between germline ends came to 8 bases. This CDR3 contains 15 residues. Germline V CDR1 and CDR2: MNHEY, SMNVEV (reference sequence).

The chain has TRBV9 and TRBJ1-1; tentative D call: TRBD1 (5 bases). V was trimmed by 0 bases and J by 5 bases, leaving 11 bases between them. This CDR3 is 14 amino acids long. CDR1 and CDR2 (germline): SGDLS, YYNGEE. The CDR3 DNA reads TGTGCCAGCAGCGTAGTTTCTCGGGGGACTGAAGCTTTCTTT. Translation gives CASSVVSRGTEAFF.